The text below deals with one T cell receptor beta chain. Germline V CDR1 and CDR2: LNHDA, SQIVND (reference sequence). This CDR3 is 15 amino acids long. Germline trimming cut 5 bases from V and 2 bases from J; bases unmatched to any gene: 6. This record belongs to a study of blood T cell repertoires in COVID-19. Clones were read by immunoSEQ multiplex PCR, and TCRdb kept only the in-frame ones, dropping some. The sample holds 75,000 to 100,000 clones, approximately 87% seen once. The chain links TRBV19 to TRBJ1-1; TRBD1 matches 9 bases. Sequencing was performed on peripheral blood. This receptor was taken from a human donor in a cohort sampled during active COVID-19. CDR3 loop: CASSAGQGINTEAFF. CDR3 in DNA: TGTGCCAGTAGTGCTGGACAGGGGATAAACACTGAAGCTTTCTTT.